This T cell receptor beta chain was identified in a study of OX40 agonist ivuxolimab in advanced cancers. Study conclusions and caveats: Relative to CD4+, CD8+ T cells held more expanded clones on average.

Only in-frame clones appear in the TCRdb table, and some are missing; sequencing was by immunoSEQ multiplex PCR. The sample has approximately 58,000 clones, approximately 80% seen once. CDR3 length: 13 residues. The germline CDR1 and CDR2 sequences are SQVTM and ANQGSEA. Between the trimmed V and J ends, which lost 3 bases and 1 base, there was a span of 8 bases. Concerning this clone: The antigen is unknown.

The specimen was CD4+ or CD8+ T cells sorted from blood, collected in a trial of the OX40 agonist ivuxolimab. The chain recombines TRBV29-1 with TRBJ2-3; TRBD1 might be the D (5 bases). The TCR sequence derives from an adult with an advanced solid tumor such as melanoma, head and neck, liver or kidney cancer. CDR3 residues: CSVETVGTDTQYF. The DNA of the CDR3 is TGCAGCGTTGAGACAGTGGGCACAGATACGCAGTATTTT.